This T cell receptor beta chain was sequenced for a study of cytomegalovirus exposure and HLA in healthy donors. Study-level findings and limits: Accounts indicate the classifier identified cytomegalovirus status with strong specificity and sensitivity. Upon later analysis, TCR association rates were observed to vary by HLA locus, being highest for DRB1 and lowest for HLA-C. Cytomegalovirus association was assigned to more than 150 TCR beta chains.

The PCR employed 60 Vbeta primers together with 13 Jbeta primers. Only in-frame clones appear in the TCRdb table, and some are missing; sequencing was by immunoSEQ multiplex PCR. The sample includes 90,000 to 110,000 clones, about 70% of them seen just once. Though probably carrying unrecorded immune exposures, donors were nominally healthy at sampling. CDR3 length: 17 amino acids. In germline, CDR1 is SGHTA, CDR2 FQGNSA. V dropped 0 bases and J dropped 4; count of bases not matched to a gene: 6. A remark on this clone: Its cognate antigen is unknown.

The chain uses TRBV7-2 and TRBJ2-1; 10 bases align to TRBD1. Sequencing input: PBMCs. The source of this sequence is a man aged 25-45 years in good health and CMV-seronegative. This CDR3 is CASSLARTGGLYNEQFF. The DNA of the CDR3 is TGTGCCAGCAGCTTAGCTAGGACAGGGGGTCTATACAATGAGCAGTTCTTC.